The sequence of this T cell receptor (beta chain) was determined in a study of T cell responses to AZD1222 COVID-19 vaccine. CDR3 length: 15 residues. J lost 1 base, V lost 2 bases, and 1 base had no gene match. The germline V gene has CDR1 SGHTA and CDR2 FQGNSA. Profiled with immunoSEQ multiplex PCR; TCRdb holds only in-frame clones, not every one. The data show 95,000 to 100,000 clones, 80% to 90% seen once. The TCR was taken from an adult who received the AZD1222 COVID-19 vaccine. The chain joins TRBV7-2 to TRBJ2-1, with 8 bases that match TRBD1. Specimen: peripheral blood, collected 28 days after the second AZD1222 dose. Written as DNA, the CDR3 is TGTGCCAGCAGCTTAAGACAGGGGTCCTACAATGAGCAGTTCTTC. It encodes CASSLRQGSYNEQFF.